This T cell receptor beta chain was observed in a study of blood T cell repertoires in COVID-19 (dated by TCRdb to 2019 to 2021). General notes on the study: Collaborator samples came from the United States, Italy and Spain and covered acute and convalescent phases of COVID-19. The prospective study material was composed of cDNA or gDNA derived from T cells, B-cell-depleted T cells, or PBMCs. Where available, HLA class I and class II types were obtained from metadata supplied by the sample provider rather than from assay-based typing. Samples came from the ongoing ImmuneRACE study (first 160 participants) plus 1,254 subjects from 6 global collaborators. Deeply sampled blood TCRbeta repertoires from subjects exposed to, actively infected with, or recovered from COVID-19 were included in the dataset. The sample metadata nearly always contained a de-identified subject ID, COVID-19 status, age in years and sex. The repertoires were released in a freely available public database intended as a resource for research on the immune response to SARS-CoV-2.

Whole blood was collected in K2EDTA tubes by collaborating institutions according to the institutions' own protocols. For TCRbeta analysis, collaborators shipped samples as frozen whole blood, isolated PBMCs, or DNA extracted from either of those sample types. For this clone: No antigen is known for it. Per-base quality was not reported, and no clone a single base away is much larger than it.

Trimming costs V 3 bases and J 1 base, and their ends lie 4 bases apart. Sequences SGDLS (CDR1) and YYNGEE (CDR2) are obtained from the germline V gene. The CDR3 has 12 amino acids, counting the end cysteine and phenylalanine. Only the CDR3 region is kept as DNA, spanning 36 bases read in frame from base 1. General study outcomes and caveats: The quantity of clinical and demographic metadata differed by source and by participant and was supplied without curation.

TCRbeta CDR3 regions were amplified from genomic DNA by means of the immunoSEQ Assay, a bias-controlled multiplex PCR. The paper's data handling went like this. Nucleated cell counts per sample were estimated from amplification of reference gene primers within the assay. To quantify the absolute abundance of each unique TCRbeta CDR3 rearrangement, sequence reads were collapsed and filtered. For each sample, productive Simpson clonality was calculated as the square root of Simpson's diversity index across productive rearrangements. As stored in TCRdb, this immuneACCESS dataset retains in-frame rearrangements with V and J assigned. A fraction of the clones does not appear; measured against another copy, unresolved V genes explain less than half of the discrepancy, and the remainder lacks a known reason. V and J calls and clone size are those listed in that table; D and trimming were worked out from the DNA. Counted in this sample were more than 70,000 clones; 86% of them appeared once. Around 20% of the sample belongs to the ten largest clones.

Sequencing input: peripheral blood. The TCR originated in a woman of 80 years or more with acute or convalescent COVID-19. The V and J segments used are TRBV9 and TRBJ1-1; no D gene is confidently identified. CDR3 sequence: CASSGGNTEAFF. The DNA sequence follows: TGTGCCAGCAGCGGAGGGAACACTGAAGCTTTCTTT.